A single sample is the source of the 2 T cell receptor beta chains below, sequenced in a study of T cell repertoires in ileal Crohn's disease (dated by TCRdb to about 2019). Preparation of the library involved the immunoSEQ multiplex PCR assay. TCRdb took this table from immuneACCESS and kept in-frame rearrangements with V and J called. Such tables lack part of the clones; where checked against another copy, unresolved V genes explain under half of the gap, and the rest is unexplained. Within this sample are roughly 15,000 clones, with less than 90% of them counted one time only. The top ten clones comprise around 10% of the sample. Sequencing was performed on ileal tissue. The receptors shown here come from an adult with Crohn's disease.

This clone showed up just once. The sample carries other DNA sequences with the same CDR3. The rearrangement uses TRBV30 and TRBJ1-1; D possibly corresponds to TRBD1 (5 bases). CDR3 length: 12 residues. Trimming stripped 3 bases from V and 1 base from J, with 6 bases between. The germline V gene has CDR1 GTSNPN and CDR2 SVGIG (reference sequence). CDR3 nucleotides: TGTGCCTGGAGAAGGGGGAACACTGAAGCTTTCTTT. It is translated as CAWRRGNTEAFF. Variable domain in full (rest from reference TRBV30 and TRBJ1-1): SQTIHQWPATLVQPVGSPLSLECTVEGTSNPNLYWYRQAAGRGLQLLFYSVGIGQISSEVPQNLSASRPQDRQFILSSKKLLLSDSGFYLCAWRRGNTEAFFGQGTRLTVV.

This sequence joins TRBV6-5 and TRBJ1-2; D gene uncertain. CDR1 is MNHEY and CDR2 is SVGAGI in the germline V gene. The CDR3 is 12 residues long. V was pared by 6 bases and J by 11 bases, with 16 bases between. The CDR3 sequence is CASSRPGGRYTF. CDR3 nucleotides: TGTGCCAGCAGCCGACCCGGCGGGCGTTACACCTTC.